This TCR beta chain was observed in a study of Ad26.COV2.S vaccination and SARS-CoV-2 variants. About the research overall: The authors gave Ad26.COV2.S intramuscularly, either once or twice 56 days apart. Study observations and caveats: Measurements of TCR breadth and depth may have given underestimates of the total T cell responses.

The table came from immunoSEQ multiplex PCR; TCRdb's copy has only in-frame clones and leaves some out. The data hold 350,000 to 600,000 clones, with 80% to 90% observed a single time. Germline-derived CDR1 and CDR2 are KGHSH and LQKENI. Unmatched junction bases numbered 7, after V lost 6 bases and J lost 0 bases. The CDR3 runs 16 residues. With respect to this clone: What it binds is unknown.

Treatment denoted: around 19 received Ad26.COV2.S at low or high dose, single or two shots; about 5 received placebo; per-sample allocation not given. It was on day 63 after the first vaccine or placebo injection that samples were taken. At a Boston site, the person donating was an adult of 18-55 years. The source material was peripheral blood, sampled in a trial of Ad26.COV2.S vaccine versus placebo. The V and J genes are TRBV18 and TRBJ1-3; 8 bases agree with TRBD1. This TCR derives from a person between 18 and 59 years old who received the Ad26.COV2.S COVID-19 vaccine or a placebo. The CDR3 protein is CASSRTGTSSGNTIYF. CDR3 DNA: TGTGCCAGCTCTCGGACAGGGACCTCCTCTGGAAACACCATATATTTT.